This is a list of T cell receptor beta chains from one sample in a study of blood T cell repertoires in COVID-19. The protocol was immunoSEQ multiplex PCR, while the TCRdb copy is restricted to in-frame clones and leaves out a portion. The sample records about 250,000 clones, approximately 81% being singletons. Sequenced input: peripheral blood. The receptors derive from a woman of 80 years or more with acute or convalescent COVID-19. Both conserved end residues are part of each CDR3. D genes are given only for firm matches. A clone size is listed for some rows: how often the clone was seen (once, few, many), or a class if it is expanded.

v_call: TRBV27; d_call: .; clone_size: .; j_call: TRBJ2-3; cdr3_nt: TGTGCCAGCAGCCCCGGGAGTAGCAAAGCAGATACGCAGTATTTT; cdr3_aa: CASSPGSSKADTQYF
v_call: TRBV5-1; d_call: TRBD1; clone_size: .; j_call: TRBJ1-2; cdr3_nt: TGCGCCAGCAGTGTCCAGGGTCCGGTTACAGGGGATTATGGCTACACCTTC; cdr3_aa: CASSVQGPVTGDYGYTF
v_call: TRBV30; d_call: .; clone_size: .; j_call: TRBJ1-1; cdr3_nt: TGTGCCTGGCGACGACAGAACACTGAAGCTTTCTTT; cdr3_aa: CAWRRQNTEAFF
v_call: TRBV15; d_call: TRBD2; clone_size: .; j_call: TRBJ2-1; cdr3_nt: TGTGCCACCAGCAGAGATGTGACTAGCGAACATGAGCAGTTCTTC; cdr3_aa: CATSRDVTSEHEQFF
v_call: TRBV11-1; d_call: .; clone_size: .; j_call: TRBJ2-2; cdr3_nt: TGTGCCAGCAGCTTACTCTCCGGGGAGCTGTTTTTT; cdr3_aa: CASSLLSGELFF
v_call: TRBV7-2; d_call: .; clone_size: .; j_call: TRBJ2-1; cdr3_nt: TGTGCCAGCAAAACGGAGGGGGGGATCTACAATGAGCAGTTCTTC; cdr3_aa: CASKTEGGIYNEQFF
v_call: TRBV25-1; d_call: .; clone_size: once; j_call: TRBJ2-7; cdr3_nt: TGTGCCAGCAGTGAATCCCACTACGAGCAGTACTTC; cdr3_aa: CASSESHYEQYF
v_call: TRBV4-1; d_call: .; clone_size: .; j_call: TRBJ1-5; cdr3_nt: TGCGCCAGCAGCCAAGAACTACAAGATTACAGCAATCAGCCCCAGCATTTT; cdr3_aa: CASSQELQDYSNQPQHF
v_call: TRBV12-5; d_call: TRBD1; clone_size: .; j_call: TRBJ1-5; cdr3_nt: TGTGCTAGTGGTTTGGGTAGACAGGGGGCGTCGGGCAATCAGCCCCAGCATTTT; cdr3_aa: CASGLGRQGASGNQPQHF
v_call: TRBV18; d_call: TRBD1; clone_size: .; j_call: TRBJ2-7; cdr3_nt: TGTGCCAGCTCACCTGCCGGGACAGGGCCCTACGAGCAGTACTTC; cdr3_aa: CASSPAGTGPYEQYF
v_call: TRBV5-8; d_call: .; clone_size: .; j_call: TRBJ2-2; cdr3_nt: TGTGCCAGCAGCTTGTATGCAGGGGCGAACACCGGGGAGCTGTTTTTT; cdr3_aa: CASSLYAGANTGELFF
v_call: TRBV28; d_call: TRBD2; clone_size: .; j_call: TRBJ2-1; cdr3_nt: TGTGCCAGCAGTTTTCCGGGACTAGCAGCGAATGAGCAGTTCTTC; cdr3_aa: CASSFPGLAANEQFF
v_call: TRBV6-6; d_call: TRBD1; clone_size: .; j_call: TRBJ1-1; cdr3_nt: TGTGCCAGCAGCCGACGGCAGGGGGGTAATATGAACACTGAAGCTTTCTTT; cdr3_aa: CASSRRQGGNMNTEAFF
v_call: TRBV7-2; d_call: .; clone_size: .; j_call: TRBJ2-7; cdr3_nt: TGTGCCAGCAGCTTAGCGGGTTCACGGGAGCACGAGCAGTACTTC; cdr3_aa: CASSLAGSREHEQYF
v_call: TRBV28; d_call: .; clone_size: .; j_call: TRBJ2-1; cdr3_nt: TGTGCCAGCAGCGACAGGTCTACCTACAATGAGCAGTTCTTC; cdr3_aa: CASSDRSTYNEQFF
v_call: TRBV21-1; d_call: .; clone_size: .; j_call: TRBJ2-7; cdr3_nt: TGTGCCAGCAGCAAAGTTAACAGGGGGCTCTCCGAGCAGTACTTC; cdr3_aa: CASSKVNRGLSEQYF
v_call: TRBV5-6; d_call: .; clone_size: .; j_call: TRBJ2-1; cdr3_nt: TGTGCCAGCAGTGGTAGCTCCGATGAGCAGTTCTTC; cdr3_aa: CASSGSSDEQFF
v_call: TRBV18; d_call: TRBD1; clone_size: .; j_call: TRBJ2-3; cdr3_nt: TGTGCCAGCTCATTCGGACAGGGGCTCACAGATACGCAGTATTTT; cdr3_aa: CASSFGQGLTDTQYF
v_call: TRBV3-1/TRBV3-2; d_call: .; clone_size: .; j_call: TRBJ1-4; cdr3_nt: TGTGCCAGCAGCCAGAGTGAAAAACTGTTTTTT; cdr3_aa: CASSQSEKLFF
v_call: TRBV5-1; d_call: TRBD1; clone_size: .; j_call: TRBJ2-3; cdr3_nt: TGCGCCAGCAGCTTGGGACAGGGCCGCACAGATACGCAGTATTTT; cdr3_aa: CASSLGQGRTDTQYF
v_call: TRBV7-9; d_call: TRBD1; clone_size: .; j_call: TRBJ2-7; cdr3_nt: TGTGCCAGCAGCGCCCAAGAGGGACAGGCGATAGCCTACGAGCAGTACTTC; cdr3_aa: CASSAQEGQAIAYEQYF
v_call: TRBV11-2; d_call: TRBD2; clone_size: .; j_call: TRBJ2-1; cdr3_nt: TGTGCCAGCAGCTTTCCTAGCGGGAGGAGATTCAATGAGCAGTTCTTC; cdr3_aa: CASSFPSGRRFNEQFF
v_call: TRBV20-1; d_call: TRBD1; clone_size: .; j_call: TRBJ1-1; cdr3_nt: TGCAGTGCTAGTGTACAGGGGTACGCTGAAGCTTTCTTT; cdr3_aa: CSASVQGYAEAFF
v_call: TRBV6-5; d_call: .; clone_size: .; j_call: TRBJ1-5; cdr3_nt: TGTGCCAGCAAATCAGGGAATCAGCCCCAGCATTTT; cdr3_aa: CASKSGNQPQHF
v_call: TRBV5-5; d_call: .; clone_size: .; j_call: TRBJ1-5; cdr3_nt: TGTGCCAGCAGCACCGGGGAGGGAGGGGTAAGCAATCAGCCCCAGCATTTT; cdr3_aa: CASSTGEGGVSNQPQHF
v_call: TRBV7-3; d_call: .; clone_size: .; j_call: TRBJ2-2; cdr3_nt: TGTGCCAGCTCCCTTAGCGGGAACACCGGGGAGCTGTTTTTT; cdr3_aa: CASSLSGNTGELFF
v_call: TRBV20-1; d_call: TRBD1; clone_size: .; j_call: TRBJ1-4; cdr3_nt: TGCAGTGCTAGTTGGGACAGGGGAAATGAAAAACTGTTTTTT; cdr3_aa: CSASWDRGNEKLFF
v_call: TRBV10-1; d_call: .; clone_size: .; j_call: TRBJ2-5; cdr3_nt: TGCGCCAGCAGTGTGGGACTCCAAGAGACCCAGTACTTC; cdr3_aa: CASSVGLQETQYF
v_call: TRBV19; d_call: .; clone_size: .; j_call: TRBJ1-3; cdr3_nt: TGTGCCAGTACCTCACCGGGCTCTGGAGGTGGAAACACCATATATTTT; cdr3_aa: CASTSPGSGGGNTIYF
v_call: TRBV5-1; d_call: TRBD1; clone_size: few; j_call: TRBJ2-5; cdr3_nt: TGCGCCAGCAGCTCCCGGGACAGGGGCCAAGAGACCCAGTACTTC; cdr3_aa: CASSSRDRGQETQYF
v_call: TRBV18; d_call: .; clone_size: .; j_call: TRBJ1-5; cdr3_nt: TGTGCCAGCTCACTGGAGCACAATCAGCCCCAGCATTTT; cdr3_aa: CASSLEHNQPQHF
v_call: TRBV28; d_call: .; clone_size: .; j_call: TRBJ2-1; cdr3_nt: TGTGCCAGCAGTCCTCTCCCCTTAGCATACGCCAACAATGAGCAGTTCTTC; cdr3_aa: CASSPLPLAYANNEQFF
v_call: TRBV9; d_call: TRBD2; clone_size: .; j_call: TRBJ2-1; cdr3_nt: TGTGCCAGCAGCGTAGAGCTAGCGGGAGTCTCCTACAATGAGCAGTTCTTC; cdr3_aa: CASSVELAGVSYNEQFF
v_call: TRBV6-5; d_call: .; clone_size: .; j_call: TRBJ2-5; cdr3_nt: TGTGCCGGGGGGACCGTCCAAGAGACCCAGTACTTC; cdr3_aa: CAGGTVQETQYF
v_call: TRBV4-1; d_call: .; clone_size: .; j_call: TRBJ1-3; cdr3_nt: TGCGCCAGCAGCCAAGGAGGCCCTATTCAGGGAAGCTCTGGAAACACCATATATTTT; cdr3_aa: CASSQGGPIQGSSGNTIYF
v_call: TRBV12-3/TRBV12-4; d_call: .; clone_size: .; j_call: TRBJ2-1; cdr3_nt: TGTGCCAGCAGTTTCGGTGTCTACAATGAGCAGTTCTTC; cdr3_aa: CASSFGVYNEQFF
v_call: TRBV5-1; d_call: .; clone_size: once; j_call: TRBJ1-6; cdr3_nt: TGCGCCAGCAGCTTGGACAGGACCGATAATTCACCCCTCCACTTT; cdr3_aa: CASSLDRTDNSPLHF
v_call: TRBV19; d_call: .; clone_size: .; j_call: TRBJ2-1; cdr3_nt: TGTGCCAGTAGTATTAACTCCGGGGGATGGAATGAGCAGTTCTTC; cdr3_aa: CASSINSGGWNEQFF
v_call: TRBV6-5; d_call: TRBD1; clone_size: few; j_call: TRBJ1-1; cdr3_nt: TGTGCCAGCAGTTACATGGGGACAGGGACTGAAGCTTTCTTT; cdr3_aa: CASSYMGTGTEAFF
v_call: TRBV5-5; d_call: .; clone_size: .; j_call: TRBJ1-5; cdr3_nt: TGTGCCAGCAGCTTGGGGGCGGGGTTAAATCAGCCCCAGCATTTT; cdr3_aa: CASSLGAGLNQPQHF
v_call: TRBV11-3; d_call: TRBD1; clone_size: once; j_call: TRBJ2-7; cdr3_nt: TGTGCCAGCAGCTCGGGACAGGGGTCAGGCGAGCAGTACTTC; cdr3_aa: CASSSGQGSGEQYF
v_call: TRBV3-1/TRBV3-2; d_call: .; clone_size: .; j_call: TRBJ1-6; cdr3_nt: TGTGCCAGCAGCCAATTGACGGACAGCTTTAATTCACCCTTCCACTTT; cdr3_aa: CASSQLTDSFNSPFHF
v_call: TRBV3-1/TRBV3-2; d_call: .; clone_size: .; j_call: TRBJ2-2; cdr3_nt: TGTGCCAGCAGCCAAGCTTCCCCGGGGAACACCGGGGAGCTGTTTTTT; cdr3_aa: CASSQASPGNTGELFF